The clone carrying this T cell receptor (beta chain) was seen just once. V lost 5 bases, J lost 9 bases, and 10 bases stayed unmatched. Germline lookup yields CDR1 SGHAT and CDR2 FQNNGV. The CDR3 sequence is 16 residues long. This sample was taken from a study of blood T cell repertoires in COVID-19. Sequencing was performed with immunoSEQ multiplex PCR; in TCRdb, only in-frame clones are kept and a portion is missing. The sample contains 200,000 to 250,000 clones, around 82% of which appear only once. Sequencing was done on a sample of PBMCs or T cells enriched from blood (not recorded which). The chain combines TRBV11-2 with TRBJ2-3; 14 bases fit TRBD2. The source is a woman in her thirties or forties who had been exposed to COVID-19. The CDR3 DNA sequence: TGTGCCAGCAGCCCCCGGACTAGCGGGGGGTTGGGCACGCAGTATTTT. Its translation: CASSPRTSGGLGTQYF.